This TCR beta chain was captured in a study of Graves' ophthalmopathy and Graves' hyperthyroidism. Researchers took RNA transcripts and amplified TCR beta CDR3 regions from them. The authors performed first-round RT-PCR with HTBI primers and then a second-round multiplex PCR. TCRdb redid the calling of the multiplex PCR reads with MiXCR, one entry per CDR3 protein. Here the sample spans approximately 1.2 million distinct CDR3 sequences, 35% to 40% being singletons. Broader study findings: Prediction of ophthalmopathy progression reached roughly 68% sensitivity and about 72% specificity. A classifier, a 13-signature model, separated ophthalmopathy from stable hyperthyroidism with approximately 88% sensitivity and roughly 80% specificity. In blood, most expanded thyroid clonotypes above 0.001 frequency were also detected.

The CDR3 is 12 residues long. The V end lost 6 bases, the J end lost 7 bases, and 12 bases lay between the germline ends. Germline CDR1 and CDR2: SNHLY and FYNNEI. This clonotype has a count of ten or more. Its antigen remains unidentified. This clonotype was obtained from an adult man with Graves' hyperthyroidism. The sequenced sample was peripheral blood or thyroid tissue (not recorded which). The genes are TRBV2 and TRBJ1-2, with a weak D call TRBD1 (5 bases). CDR3 DNA sequence: TGTGCCAGCAGAACCAGTCAGGGTGGCTACACCTTC. This encodes CASRTSQGGYTF.